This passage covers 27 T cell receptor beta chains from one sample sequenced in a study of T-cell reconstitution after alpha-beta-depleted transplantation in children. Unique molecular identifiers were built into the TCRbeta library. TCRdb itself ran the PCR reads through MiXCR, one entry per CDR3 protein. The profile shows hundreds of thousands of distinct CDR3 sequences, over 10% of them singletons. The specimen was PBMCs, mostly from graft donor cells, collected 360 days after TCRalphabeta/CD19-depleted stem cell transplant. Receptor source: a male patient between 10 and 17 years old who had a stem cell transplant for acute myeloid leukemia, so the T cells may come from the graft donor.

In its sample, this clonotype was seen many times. DNA of the CDR3: TGCGCCAGCAGCGTGACTAGCGTAACAGATACGCAGTATTTT. This gives the protein CASSVTSVTDTQYF. This chain links TRBV5-1 with TRBJ2-3, with 8 bases that match TRBD2. Looked up from germline, CDR1 is SGHRS and CDR2 is YFSETQ. V gave up 4 bases and J gave up 3 bases; unmatched junction bases: 4. CDR3 length: 14 amino acids.

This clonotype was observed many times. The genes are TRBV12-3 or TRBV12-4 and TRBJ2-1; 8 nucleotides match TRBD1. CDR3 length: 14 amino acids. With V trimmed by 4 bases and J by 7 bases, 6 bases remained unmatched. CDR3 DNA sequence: TGTGCCAGCAGTTCTGACAGGGGCCCAAATGAGCAGTTCTTC. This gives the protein CASSSDRGPNEQFF.

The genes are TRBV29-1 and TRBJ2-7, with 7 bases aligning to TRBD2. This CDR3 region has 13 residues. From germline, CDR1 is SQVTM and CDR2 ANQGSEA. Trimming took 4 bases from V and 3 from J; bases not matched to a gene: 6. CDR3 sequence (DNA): TGCAGCGTTGGGACTAGGGCCCTCTACGAGCAGTACTTC. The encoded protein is CSVGTRALYEQYF.

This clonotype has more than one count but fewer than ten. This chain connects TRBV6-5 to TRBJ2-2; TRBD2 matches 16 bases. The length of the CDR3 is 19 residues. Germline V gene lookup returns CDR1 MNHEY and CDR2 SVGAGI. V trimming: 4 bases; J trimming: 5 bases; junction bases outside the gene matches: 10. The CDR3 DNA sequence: TGTGCCAGCAGTTCCCCGGGACTAGCGGGAGGGCCGGAGACCGGGGAGCTGTTTTTT. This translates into CASSSPGLAGGPETGELFF.

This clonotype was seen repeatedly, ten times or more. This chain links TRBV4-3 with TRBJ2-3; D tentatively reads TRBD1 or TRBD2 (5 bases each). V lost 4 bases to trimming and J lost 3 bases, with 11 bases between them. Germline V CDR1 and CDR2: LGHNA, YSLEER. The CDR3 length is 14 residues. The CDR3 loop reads CASSLDWGTDTQYF. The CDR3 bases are TGCGCCAGCAGCCTGGACTGGGGGACAGATACGCAGTATTTT.

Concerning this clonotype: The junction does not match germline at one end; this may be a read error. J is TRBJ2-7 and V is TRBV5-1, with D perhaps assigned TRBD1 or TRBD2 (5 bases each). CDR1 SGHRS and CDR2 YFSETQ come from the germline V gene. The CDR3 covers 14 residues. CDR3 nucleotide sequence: TGCGCCAGCAGCTGGGACGGATCTCTATACGAGCGTGTCTTC. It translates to CASSWDGSLYERVF.

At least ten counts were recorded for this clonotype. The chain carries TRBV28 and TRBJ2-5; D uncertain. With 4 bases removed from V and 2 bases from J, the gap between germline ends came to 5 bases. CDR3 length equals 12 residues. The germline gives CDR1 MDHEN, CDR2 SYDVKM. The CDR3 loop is CASSSRQETQYF. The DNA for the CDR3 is TGTGCCAGCAGTTCCAGACAAGAGACCCAGTACTTC. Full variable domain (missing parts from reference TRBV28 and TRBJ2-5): DVKVTQSSRYLVKRTGEKVFLECVQDMDHENMFWYRQDPGLGLRLIYFSYDVKMKEKGDIPEGYSVSREKKERFSLILESASTNQTSMYLCASSSRQETQYFGPGTRLLVL.

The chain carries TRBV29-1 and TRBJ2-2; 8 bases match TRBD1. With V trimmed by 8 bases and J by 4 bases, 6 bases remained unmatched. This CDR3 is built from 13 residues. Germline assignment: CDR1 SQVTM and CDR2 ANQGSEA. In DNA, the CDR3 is TGCAGCATCCAGACAGGGGCCACCGGGGAGCTGTTTTTT. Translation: CSIQTGATGELFF.

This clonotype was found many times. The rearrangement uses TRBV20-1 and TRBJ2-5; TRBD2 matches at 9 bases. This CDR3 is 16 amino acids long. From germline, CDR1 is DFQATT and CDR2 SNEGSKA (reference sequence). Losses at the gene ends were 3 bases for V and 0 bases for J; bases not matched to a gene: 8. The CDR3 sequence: CSARGTSGWYQETQYF. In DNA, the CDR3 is TGCAGTGCTAGGGGTACTAGCGGGTGGTACCAAGAGACCCAGTACTTC.

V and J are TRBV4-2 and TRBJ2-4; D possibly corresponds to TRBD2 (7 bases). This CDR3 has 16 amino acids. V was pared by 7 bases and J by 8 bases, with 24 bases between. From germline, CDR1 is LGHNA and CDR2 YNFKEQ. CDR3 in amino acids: CASTDTEGGAGDIQYF. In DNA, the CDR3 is TGTGCCAGCACCGACACAGAGGGGGGGGCTGGGGACATTCAGTACTTC.

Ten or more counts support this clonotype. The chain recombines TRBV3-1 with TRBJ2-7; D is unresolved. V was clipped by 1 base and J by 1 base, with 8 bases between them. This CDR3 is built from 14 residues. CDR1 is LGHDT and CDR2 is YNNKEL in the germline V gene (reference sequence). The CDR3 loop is CASSQGPRSYEQYF. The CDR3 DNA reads TGTGCCAGCAGCCAAGGGCCAAGATCCTACGAGCAGTACTTC.

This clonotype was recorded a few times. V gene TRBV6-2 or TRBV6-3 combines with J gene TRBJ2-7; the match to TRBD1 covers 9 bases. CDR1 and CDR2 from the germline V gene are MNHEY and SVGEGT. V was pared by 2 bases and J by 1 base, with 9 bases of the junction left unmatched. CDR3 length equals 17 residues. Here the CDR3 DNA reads TGTGCCAGCAGTTACGAGACCGACAGGGGGGTTTCCTACGAGCAGTACTTC. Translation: CASSYETDRGVSYEQYF.

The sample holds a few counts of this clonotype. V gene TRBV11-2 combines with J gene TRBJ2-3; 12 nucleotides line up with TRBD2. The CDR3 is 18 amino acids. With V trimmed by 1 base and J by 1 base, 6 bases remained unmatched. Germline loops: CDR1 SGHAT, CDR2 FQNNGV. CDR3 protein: CASSLGLAGVFGTDTQYF. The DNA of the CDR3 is TGTGCCAGCAGCTTAGGACTAGCGGGAGTCTTCGGCACAGATACGCAGTATTTT. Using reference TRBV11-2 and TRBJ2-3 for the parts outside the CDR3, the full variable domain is EAGVAQSPRYKIIEKRQSVAFWCNPISGHATLYWYQQILGQGPKLLIQFQNNGVVDDSQLPKDRFSAERLKGVDSTLKIQPAKLEDSAVYLCASSLGLAGVFGTDTQYFGPGTRLTVL.

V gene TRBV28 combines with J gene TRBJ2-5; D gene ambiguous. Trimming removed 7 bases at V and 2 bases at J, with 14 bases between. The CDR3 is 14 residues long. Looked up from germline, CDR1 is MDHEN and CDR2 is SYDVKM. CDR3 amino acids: CASKLADEQETQYF. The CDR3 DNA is TGTGCCAGCAAACTGGCTGACGAACAAGAGACCCAGTACTTC.

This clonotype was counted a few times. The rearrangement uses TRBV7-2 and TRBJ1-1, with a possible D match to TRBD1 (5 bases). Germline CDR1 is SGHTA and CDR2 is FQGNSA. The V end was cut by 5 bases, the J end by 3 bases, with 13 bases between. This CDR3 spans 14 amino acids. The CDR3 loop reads CASSPRGGDTEAFF. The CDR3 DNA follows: TGTGCCAGCAGCCCCCGCGGGGGAGACACTGAAGCTTTCTTT.

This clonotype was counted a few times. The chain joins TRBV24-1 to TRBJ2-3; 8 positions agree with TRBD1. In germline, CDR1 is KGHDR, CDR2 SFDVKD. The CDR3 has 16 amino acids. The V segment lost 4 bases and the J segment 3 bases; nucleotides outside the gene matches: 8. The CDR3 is CATSDPRTGPTDTQYF. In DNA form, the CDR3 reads TGTGCCACCAGTGACCCAAGGACAGGGCCTACAGATACGCAGTATTTT.

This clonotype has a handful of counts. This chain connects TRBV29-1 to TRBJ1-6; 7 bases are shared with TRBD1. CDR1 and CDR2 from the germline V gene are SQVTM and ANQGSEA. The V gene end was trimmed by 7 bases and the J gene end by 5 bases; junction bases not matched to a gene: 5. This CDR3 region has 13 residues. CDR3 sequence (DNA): TGCAGCGCTATACAGGGGCATAATTCACCCCTCCACTTT. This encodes CSAIQGHNSPLHF.

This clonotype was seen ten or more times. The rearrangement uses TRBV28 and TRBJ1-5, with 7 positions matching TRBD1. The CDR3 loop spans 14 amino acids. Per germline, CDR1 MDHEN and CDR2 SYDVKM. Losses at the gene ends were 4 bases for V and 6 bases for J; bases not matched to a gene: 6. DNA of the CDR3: TGTGCCAGCAGTTACAGGGGACCCGCTCAGCCCCAGCATTTT. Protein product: CASSYRGPAQPQHF. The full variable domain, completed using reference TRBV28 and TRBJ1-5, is DVKVTQSSRYLVKRTGEKVFLECVQDMDHENMFWYRQDPGLGLRLIYFSYDVKMKEKGDIPEGYSVSREKKERFSLILESASTNQTSMYLCASSYRGPAQPQHFGDGTRLSIL.

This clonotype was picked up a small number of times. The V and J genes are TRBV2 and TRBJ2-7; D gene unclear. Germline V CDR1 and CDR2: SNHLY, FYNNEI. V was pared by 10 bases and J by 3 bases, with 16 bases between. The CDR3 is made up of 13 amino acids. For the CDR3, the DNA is TGTGCCACCCTGGGGATCCTCTTCTACGAGCAGTACTTC. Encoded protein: CATLGILFYEQYF.

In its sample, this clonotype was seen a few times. The CDR3, as DNA: TGTGCCAGCAGGAGGACTAGCGGGAGAACTGGCGAGCAGTACTTC. Translation: CASRRTSGRTGEQYF. The chain recombines TRBV5-4 with TRBJ2-7; TRBD2 matches at 13 bases. Germline V gene sequence: CDR1 SGHNT, CDR2 YYREEE (reference sequence). The CDR3 sequence is 15 residues long. The junction had 8 bases not matched to a gene; V was cut back by 5 bases and J by 6 bases.

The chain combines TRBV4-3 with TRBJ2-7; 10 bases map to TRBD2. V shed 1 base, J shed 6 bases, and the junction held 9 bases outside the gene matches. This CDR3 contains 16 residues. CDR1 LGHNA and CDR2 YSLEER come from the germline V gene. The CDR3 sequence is CASSQGSPSGSSEQYF. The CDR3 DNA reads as TGCGCCAGCAGCCAAGGGTCACCTAGCGGGAGCTCCGAGCAGTACTTC.

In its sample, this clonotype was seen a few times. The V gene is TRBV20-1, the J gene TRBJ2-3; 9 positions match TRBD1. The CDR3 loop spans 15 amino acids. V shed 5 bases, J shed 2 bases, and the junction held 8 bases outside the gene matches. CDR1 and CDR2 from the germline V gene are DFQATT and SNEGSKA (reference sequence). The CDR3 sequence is CSAGGGQGHTDTQYF. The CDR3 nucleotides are TGCAGTGCTGGGGGGGGACAGGGCCACACAGATACGCAGTATTTT.

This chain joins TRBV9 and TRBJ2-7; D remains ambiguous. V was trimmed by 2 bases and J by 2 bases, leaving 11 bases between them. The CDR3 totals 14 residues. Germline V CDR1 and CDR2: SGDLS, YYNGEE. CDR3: CASSVSLATYEQYF. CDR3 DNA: TGTGCCAGCAGCGTTTCGTTAGCTACCTACGAGCAGTACTTC.

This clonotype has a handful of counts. The CDR3 region has the DNA TGTGCCAGCAGCTTAGTAGGTTGGGGACAGACCTACGAGCAGTACTTC. Its protein product is CASSLVGWGQTYEQYF. The chain couples TRBV7-6 to TRBJ2-7; 7 bases match TRBD1. CDR1 is SGHVS, CDR2 FNYEAQ, per germline. With V trimmed by 1 base and J by 2 bases, 8 bases remained unmatched. The CDR3 spans 16 residues.

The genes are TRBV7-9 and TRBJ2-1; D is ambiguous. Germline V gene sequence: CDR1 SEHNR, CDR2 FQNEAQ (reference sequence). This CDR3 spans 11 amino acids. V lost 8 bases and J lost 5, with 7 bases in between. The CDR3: CASPDNNEQFF. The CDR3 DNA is TGTGCCAGCCCGGATAACAATGAGCAGTTCTTC.

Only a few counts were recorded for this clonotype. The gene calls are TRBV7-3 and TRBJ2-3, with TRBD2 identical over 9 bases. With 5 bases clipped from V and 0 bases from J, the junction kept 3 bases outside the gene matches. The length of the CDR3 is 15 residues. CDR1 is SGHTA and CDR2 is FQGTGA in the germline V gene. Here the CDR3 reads CASSTSGGSTDTQYF. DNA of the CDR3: TGTGCCAGCAGCACCAGCGGGGGGAGCACAGATACGCAGTATTTT.

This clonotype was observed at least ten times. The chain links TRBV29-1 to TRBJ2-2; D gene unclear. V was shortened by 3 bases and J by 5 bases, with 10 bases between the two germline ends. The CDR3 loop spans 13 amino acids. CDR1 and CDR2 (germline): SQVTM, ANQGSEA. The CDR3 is CSVDPAWTGELFF. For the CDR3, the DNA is TGCAGCGTTGATCCAGCATGGACCGGGGAGCTGTTTTTT.